This is a list of T cell receptor beta chains from one sample in a study of T cells in Graves' hyperthyroidism and ophthalmopathy. TCRdb recomputed calls from the multiplex PCR reads with MiXCR, one row per CDR3 protein. This sample has 450,000 to 650,000 distinct CDR3 sequences, with over 15% found just once. Specimen: blood. The receptors stem from a woman aged 18-30 years with Graves' ophthalmopathy. The CDR3 runs from the conserved cysteine through the conserved F or W.

V gene	CDR3 protein
TRBV6-2/TRBV6-3	CASSSPGQQLYGYTF
TRBV27	CASSPGTSDEQFF
TRBV5-1	CASSLNDYNEQFF
TRBV29-1	CSVVVRGGLAGVNEQFF
TRBV6-2/TRBV6-3	CASRLGLAPSEQYF
TRBV7-2	CASSSGLIGGVEQYF
TRBV4-1	CASSQAEFGEQYF
TRBV20-1	CSARSYGYTF
TRBV7-3	CASSLSAGGLSTDTQYF
TRBV4-2	CASSQDYREGEKLFF
TRBV9	CASSVDNREGYEQYF
TRBV19	CASTGGGTSPSYNEQFF
TRBV20-1	CSARGGYRREQFF
TRBV3-1	CASSQRTGGGYEQYF
TRBV28	CASSNLAGPKETQYF
TRBV11-2	CASHRATGELFF
TRBV10-3	CAISAFDRRDEQFF